Listed below are T cell receptor beta chains from one sample, sequenced in a study of cytomegalovirus exposure and HLA in healthy donors. The repertoire was sequenced with immunoSEQ multiplex PCR; TCRdb's copy has only in-frame clones and lacks some. Among over 100,000 clones listed, more than 75% were seen once. Sequenced: PBMCs. The receptors were gathered from a woman aged 35 to 49 in good health and CMV-seropositive. Both conserved end residues are part of each CDR3. The D gene is left open where the match is weak. Size values are once, few and many counts, or a class for expanded clones, and some rows have none.

j_call: TRBJ2-7
clone_size: -
v_call: TRBV7-7
d_call: -
cdr3_nt: TGTGCTAGCAGCTTAAGGGGCGGCTACGAGCAGTACTTC
cdr3_aa: CASSLRGGYEQYF

j_call: TRBJ1-1
clone_size: -
v_call: TRBV5-1
d_call: -
cdr3_nt: TGCGCCAGCAGCTTGGAGGGTGGCGGGACTGAAGCTTTCTTT
cdr3_aa: CASSLEGGGTEAFF

j_call: TRBJ1-3
clone_size: few
v_call: TRBV10-3
d_call: TRBD1
cdr3_nt: TGTGCCATCAGTGCCTTACAGGGGGCTAGAGGAAACACCATATATTTT
cdr3_aa: CAISALQGARGNTIYF

j_call: TRBJ1-2
clone_size: -
v_call: TRBV5-4
d_call: -
cdr3_nt: TGTGCCAGCAGCCATCCCGGGGGAGGCGGCTACACCTTC
cdr3_aa: CASSHPGGGGYTF

j_call: TRBJ1-1
clone_size: -
v_call: TRBV29-1
d_call: -
cdr3_nt: TGCAGCGTGAAAAAGACGGCGGGGTCGAACACTGAAGCTTTCTTT
cdr3_aa: CSVKKTAGSNTEAFF

j_call: TRBJ1-4
clone_size: -
v_call: TRBV9
d_call: -
cdr3_nt: TGTGCCAGCAGCCCCCGAGGGGGTGACCGTTGGGAAAAACTGTTTTTT
cdr3_aa: CASSPRGGDRWEKLFF

j_call: TRBJ1-6
clone_size: few
v_call: TRBV6-1
d_call: -
cdr3_nt: TGTGCCAGCAGTGAAGGGGTGACAGGAGATTCACCCCTCCACTTT
cdr3_aa: CASSEGVTGDSPLHF

j_call: TRBJ1-2
clone_size: once
v_call: TRBV2
d_call: TRBD1
cdr3_nt: TGTGCCAGCAGTCCGTATGCTTTTGAGGGGGCAAACTATGGCTACACCTTC
cdr3_aa: CASSPYAFEGANYGYTF

j_call: TRBJ2-7
clone_size: few
v_call: TRBV5-5
d_call: TRBD1
cdr3_nt: TGTGCCAGCAGCCTTTATAGGGACAGGGCCCTACGTGAGCAGTACTTC
cdr3_aa: CASSLYRDRALREQYF

j_call: TRBJ2-7
clone_size: -
v_call: TRBV5-1
d_call: -
cdr3_nt: TGCGCCAGCAGCACCACTCCCCAGGCCTACGAGCAGTACTTC
cdr3_aa: CASSTTPQAYEQYF

j_call: TRBJ2-1
clone_size: -
v_call: TRBV5-4
d_call: TRBD2
cdr3_nt: TGTGCCAGCAGAAAGGGACTAGAGTTAATCCATGAGCAGTTCTTC
cdr3_aa: CASRKGLELIHEQFF

j_call: TRBJ1-3
clone_size: -
v_call: TRBV4-2
d_call: -
cdr3_nt: TGTGCCAGCAGCCAAGCTGCGGGTAGCGCTGGAAACACCATATATTTT
cdr3_aa: CASSQAAGSAGNTIYF

j_call: TRBJ2-5
clone_size: -
v_call: TRBV5-1
d_call: TRBD2
cdr3_nt: TGCGCCAGCAGCTTGGTAGCGGGGGGTGGTGGAGAGACCCAGTACTTC
cdr3_aa: CASSLVAGGGGETQYF

j_call: TRBJ2-7
clone_size: -
v_call: TRBV6-5
d_call: TRBD1
cdr3_nt: TGTGCCAGCTATCGGACAGGGGGATACGAGCAGTACTTC
cdr3_aa: CASYRTGGYEQYF

j_call: TRBJ1-1
clone_size: -
v_call: TRBV2
d_call: TRBD1
cdr3_nt: TGTGCCATCAACAGGGGGCCTGAAGAGAACACTGAAGCTTTCTTT
cdr3_aa: CAINRGPEENTEAFF

j_call: TRBJ1-2
clone_size: -
v_call: TRBV20-1
d_call: -
cdr3_nt: TGCAGTGCTACGTGGGGGGGTGGCTACACCTTC
cdr3_aa: CSATWGGGYTF

j_call: TRBJ1-1
clone_size: few
v_call: TRBV2
d_call: TRBD1
cdr3_nt: TGTGCCAGCAGTGAAGGGACAGGGACTGAAGCTTTCTTT
cdr3_aa: CASSEGTGTEAFF

j_call: TRBJ2-5
clone_size: -
v_call: TRBV5-1
d_call: -
cdr3_nt: TGCGCCAGCAGCTCCCGACTGGCGGGCATCCAAGAGACCCAGTACTTC
cdr3_aa: CASSSRLAGIQETQYF

j_call: TRBJ2-7
clone_size: few
v_call: TRBV9
d_call: TRBD1
cdr3_nt: TGTGCCAGCAACCGCCAGGGGGCCACCTACGAGCAGTACTTC
cdr3_aa: CASNRQGATYEQYF

j_call: TRBJ1-4
clone_size: -
v_call: TRBV30
d_call: -
cdr3_nt: TGTGCCTGGAGCGGTGGACAGTCAACTAATGAAAAACTGTTTTTT
cdr3_aa: CAWSGGQSTNEKLFF

j_call: TRBJ2-6
clone_size: -
v_call: TRBV6-1
d_call: -
cdr3_nt: TGTGCCAGCAATGATTTCCCGAGCTCTGGGGCCAACGTCCTGACTTTC
cdr3_aa: CASNDFPSSGANVLTF

j_call: TRBJ1-1
clone_size: -
v_call: TRBV2
d_call: -
cdr3_nt: TGTGCCAGCAGCGCCCAGGGCGGGAACACTGAAGCTTTCTTT
cdr3_aa: CASSAQGGNTEAFF

j_call: TRBJ1-5
clone_size: -
v_call: TRBV5-1
d_call: -
cdr3_nt: TGCGCCAGCAGCTTGGGGGAGAATCAGCCCCAGCATTTT
cdr3_aa: CASSLGENQPQHF

j_call: TRBJ2-2
clone_size: once
v_call: TRBV2
d_call: -
cdr3_nt: TGTGCCAGCAGTGGACAGGAAACCGGGGAGCTGTTTTTT
cdr3_aa: CASSGQETGELFF

j_call: TRBJ2-5
clone_size: -
v_call: TRBV7-2
d_call: -
cdr3_nt: TGTGCCAGCAGCTTAGCAGGGAGAGGGACCCAGTACTTC
cdr3_aa: CASSLAGRGTQYF

j_call: TRBJ2-7
clone_size: -
v_call: TRBV5-5
d_call: -
cdr3_nt: TGTGCCAGCAGCTTGCTGCCATCGGTGTACTACGAGCAGTACTTC
cdr3_aa: CASSLLPSVYYEQYF

j_call: TRBJ1-1
clone_size: -
v_call: TRBV6-1
d_call: -
cdr3_nt: TGTGCCAGCCTCGAACAGAACACTGAAGCTTTCTTT
cdr3_aa: CASLEQNTEAFF

j_call: TRBJ2-1
clone_size: -
v_call: TRBV28
d_call: TRBD2
cdr3_nt: TGTGCCAGCAGTTCCTACAGCGGGGGGTCCTACAATGAGCAGTTCTTC
cdr3_aa: CASSSYSGGSYNEQFF

j_call: TRBJ2-1
clone_size: -
v_call: TRBV5-6
d_call: -
cdr3_nt: TGTGCCAGCAGCTTGGACAGGGCTAGCTCCTACAATGAGCAGTTCTTC
cdr3_aa: CASSLDRASSYNEQFF

j_call: TRBJ1-6
clone_size: -
v_call: TRBV30
d_call: TRBD1
cdr3_nt: TGTGCCTGGAGGACAGGGTTTTCACCCCTCCACTTT
cdr3_aa: CAWRTGFSPLHF

j_call: TRBJ2-3
clone_size: -
v_call: TRBV30
d_call: -
cdr3_nt: TGTGCCTGGCAACAGAACACAGATACGCAGTATTTT
cdr3_aa: CAWQQNTDTQYF

j_call: TRBJ1-1
clone_size: -
v_call: TRBV30
d_call: -
cdr3_nt: TGTGCCTGGAGGAGAGGGTGGGGTGAAGCTTTCTTT
cdr3_aa: CAWRRGWGEAFF